This T cell receptor beta chain was obtained from a study of blood T cell repertoires in COVID-19. The method was immunoSEQ multiplex PCR; TCRdb's version includes in-frame clones alone and lacks a portion of them. The sample lists 120,000 to 150,000 clones; around four fifths were seen once. The CDR3 covers 16 residues. Deletions cut 5 bases from V and 0 bases from J, with 16 bases between. Germline V CDR1 and CDR2: SGHNT, YENEEA. Sequenced input: peripheral blood. This chain connects TRBV11-3 to TRBJ1-2; weak D call: TRBD1 (6 bases). This receptor was obtained from a human donor in a cohort sampled during active COVID-19. The chain's CDR3 is CASSLGGDGANYGYTF. The CDR3 nucleotides read TGTGCCAGCAGCCTAGGGGGGGACGGAGCTAACTATGGCTACACCTTC.